These T cell receptor beta chains were read from a single sample in a study of beta chain features in type 1 diabetes. Libraries were prepared by immunoSEQ multiplex PCR; TCRdb keeps only in-frame clonotypes and omits some of them. The data show approximately 360,000 clones, roughly 13% seen once. The sequencing sample was made of naive CD4+ T cells from blood. Receptors were obtained from a woman aged 18 to 35 with type 1 diabetes. Both conserved end residues are part of each CDR3. Each record gives: D gene, V gene, clone size, J gene, CDR3 DNA, CDR3 protein. The D gene is left open where the match is weak. Part of the rows lack a size; the others show once, few, many or a class for expanded clones.

NA	TRBV18	few	TRBJ1-6	TGTGCCAGCTCAACAGGGTTGTCTTCACCCCTCCACTTT	CASSTGLSSPLHF
TRBD2	TRBV25-1	few	TRBJ2-7	TGTGCCAGCAGTGACGGACTAGCGGGGGGGCTGTCGGGCGAGCAGTACTTC	CASSDGLAGGLSGEQYF
TRBD1	TRBV19	few	TRBJ2-3	TGTGCCAGTAGTATCCTTCGACAGGGGACAGCAGATACGCAGTATTTT	CASSILRQGTADTQYF
TRBD2	TRBV7-9	few	TRBJ2-2	TGTGCCAGCAGCCCGCGGGGGGGAGTGAACACCGGGGAGCTGTTTTTT	CASSPRGGVNTGELFF
NA	TRBV21-1	few	TRBJ1-6	TGTGCCAGCAGCAAAGGGGCGGGGTTCGCTTCACCCCTCCACTTT	CASSKGAGFASPLHF
NA	TRBV5-4	NA	TRBJ2-7	TGTGCCAGCAGCTTGGGAACAGGGCCGACCTACGAGCAGTACTTC	CASSLGTGPTYEQYF
NA	TRBV4-3	NA	TRBJ2-1	TGCGCCAGCAGCCAACGCCAGGGTACTTACAATGAGCAGTTCTTC	CASSQRQGTYNEQFF
NA	TRBV4-3	NA	TRBJ1-2	TGCGCCAGCAGCCGAGAACAGGGTTCAGGAGCTAACTATGGCTACACCTTC	CASSREQGSGANYGYTF
NA	TRBV23-1	many	TRBJ2-2	TGCGCCAGCAGTCAAGGCAAATTCACCGGGGAGCTGTTTTTT	CASSQGKFTGELFF
NA	TRBV27	few	TRBJ2-5	TGTGCCAGCGAAACCCTAGCCGGGACCCAGTACTTC	CASETLAGTQYF
NA	TRBV7-2	few	TRBJ2-5	TGTGCCAGCAGCCCTACGGGGACCCAGTACTTC	CASSPTGTQYF
NA	TRBV21-1	NA	TRBJ2-7	TGTGCCAGCAGCAAAGTGAGGGGGTTCTACGAGCAGTACTTC	CASSKVRGFYEQYF
NA	TRBV6-5	NA	TRBJ1-2	TGTGCCAGCAGTTACGGGGGAGGCGGCTACACCTTC	CASSYGGGGYTF
NA	TRBV28	few	TRBJ1-2	TGTGCCAGCAGAGAAACCACAGGAGATGGCTACACCTTC	CASRETTGDGYTF
NA	TRBV28	few	TRBJ2-5	TGTGCCAGCAGGAAAACAGGGATTCAAGAGACCCAGTACTTC	CASRKTGIQETQYF
NA	TRBV6-6	NA	TRBJ1-5	TGTGCCAGCAGTTACGAGTACGGTTATAGCAATCAGCCCCAGCATTTT	CASSYEYGYSNQPQHF